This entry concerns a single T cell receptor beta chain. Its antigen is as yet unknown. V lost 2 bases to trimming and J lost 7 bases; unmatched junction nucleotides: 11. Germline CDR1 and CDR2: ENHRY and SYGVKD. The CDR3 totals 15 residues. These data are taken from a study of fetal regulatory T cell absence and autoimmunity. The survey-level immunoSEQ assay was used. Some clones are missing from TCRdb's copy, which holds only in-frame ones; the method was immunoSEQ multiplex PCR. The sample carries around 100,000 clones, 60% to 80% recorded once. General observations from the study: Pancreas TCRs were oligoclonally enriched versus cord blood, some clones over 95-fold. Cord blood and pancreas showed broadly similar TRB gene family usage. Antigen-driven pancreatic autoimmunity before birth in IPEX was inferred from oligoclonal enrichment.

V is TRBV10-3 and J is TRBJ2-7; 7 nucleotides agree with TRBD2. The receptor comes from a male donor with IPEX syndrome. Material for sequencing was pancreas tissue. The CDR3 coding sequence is TGTGCCATCAGTGAGGAGCGGAGTGGGCGGGGGGAGCAGTACTTC. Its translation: CAISEERSGRGEQYF.